This T cell receptor beta chain comes out of a study of shared clonotypes between healthy human individuals. The study, taken as a whole, reports: The naive CD4 repertoires of four donors were compared, and approximately 5.3% of clonotypes were shared.

The V and J ends lost 1 base and 6 bases, in that order; junction bases with no gene match: 5. Germline V gene data show CDR1 as SGHAT and CDR2 as FQNNGV. The CDR3 contains 17 residues. A word on this clone: Its antigen is currently unknown.

Healthy HIV-negative adults with no recent acute infections or vaccinations were recruited as donors. Sequencing used immunoSEQ multiplex PCR; TCRdb keeps in-frame clones, though not all of them. Of approximately 1.5 million clones listed, 95% to 99% are singletons. The chain links TRBV11-2 to TRBJ2-3; TRBD2 aligns across 15 bases. The sequenced material came from naive CD4+ T cells sorted from blood. Subset: CD45RA+ positively selected. This receptor was taken from a man aged 25-40 years in good health. The DNA for the CDR3 is TGTGCCAGCAGCTTAGGGCGGACTAGCGGGAGGGCCGATACGCAGTATTTT. Amino acids: CASSLGRTSGRADTQYF.